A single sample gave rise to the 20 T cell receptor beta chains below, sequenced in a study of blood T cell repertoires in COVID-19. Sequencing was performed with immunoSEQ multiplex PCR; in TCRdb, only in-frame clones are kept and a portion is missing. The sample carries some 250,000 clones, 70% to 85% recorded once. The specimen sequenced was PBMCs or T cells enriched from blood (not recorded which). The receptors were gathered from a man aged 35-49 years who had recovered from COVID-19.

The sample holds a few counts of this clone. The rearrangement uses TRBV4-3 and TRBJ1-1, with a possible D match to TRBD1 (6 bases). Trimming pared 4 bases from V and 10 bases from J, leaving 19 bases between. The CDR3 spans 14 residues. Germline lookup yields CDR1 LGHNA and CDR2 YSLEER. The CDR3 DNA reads TGCGCCAGCAGCCTTCGAGGGGCAGGGGCAGGAGCTTTCTTT. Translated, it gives CASSLRGAGAGAFF.

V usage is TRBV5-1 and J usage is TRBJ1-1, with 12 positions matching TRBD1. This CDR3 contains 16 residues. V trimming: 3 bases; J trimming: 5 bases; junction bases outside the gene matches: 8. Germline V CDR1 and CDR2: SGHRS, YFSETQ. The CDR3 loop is CASSYGTGGAETEAFF. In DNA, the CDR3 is TGCGCCAGCAGCTATGGGACAGGGGGCGCGGAAACTGAAGCTTTCTTT.

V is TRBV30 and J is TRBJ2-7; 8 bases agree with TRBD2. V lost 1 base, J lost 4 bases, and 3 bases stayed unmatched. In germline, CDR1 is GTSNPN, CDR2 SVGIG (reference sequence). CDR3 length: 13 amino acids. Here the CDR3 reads CAWSGRGAYEQYF. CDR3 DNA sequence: TGTGCCTGGAGTGGGCGGGGGGCTTACGAGCAGTACTTC.

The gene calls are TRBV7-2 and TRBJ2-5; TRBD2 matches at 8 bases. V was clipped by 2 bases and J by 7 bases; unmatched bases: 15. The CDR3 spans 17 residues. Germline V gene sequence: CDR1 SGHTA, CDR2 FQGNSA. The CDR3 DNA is TGTGCCAGCAGCTTATTCAGGCCGGGGGGGTCTGAGGGGACCCAGTACTTC. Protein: CASSLFRPGGSEGTQYF.

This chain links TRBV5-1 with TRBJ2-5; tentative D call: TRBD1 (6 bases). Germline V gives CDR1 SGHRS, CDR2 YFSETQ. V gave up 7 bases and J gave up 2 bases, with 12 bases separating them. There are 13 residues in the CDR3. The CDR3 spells CASRRQEQETQYF. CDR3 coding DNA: TGCGCCAGCCGGAGACAGGAACAAGAGACCCAGTACTTC.

The CDR3, as DNA: TGCGCCAGCAGCTTGGAACCGGGACAGGGGGTTTCTGGGGAGCTGTTTTTT. Translation: CASSLEPGQGVSGELFF. The V gene is TRBV5-1, the J gene TRBJ2-2; 11 positions match TRBD1. Germline V gives CDR1 SGHRS, CDR2 YFSETQ. The V segment lost 0 bases and the J segment 8 bases; nucleotides outside the gene matches: 9. This CDR3 region has 17 residues.

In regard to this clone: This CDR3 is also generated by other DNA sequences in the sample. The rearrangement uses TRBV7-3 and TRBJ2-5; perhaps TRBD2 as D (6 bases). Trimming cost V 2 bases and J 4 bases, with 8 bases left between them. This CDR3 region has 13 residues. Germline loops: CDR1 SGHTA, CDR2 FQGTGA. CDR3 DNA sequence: TGTGCCAGCAGCTTAGGGCGGGGAGAGACCCAGTACTTC. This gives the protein CASSLGRGETQYF. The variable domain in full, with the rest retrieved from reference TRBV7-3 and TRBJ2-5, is GAGVSQTPSNKVTEKGKYVELRCDPISGHTALYWYRQSLGQGPEFLIYFQGTGAADDSGLPNDRFFAVRPEGSVSTLKIQRTERGDSAVYLCASSLGRGETQYFGPGTRLLVL.

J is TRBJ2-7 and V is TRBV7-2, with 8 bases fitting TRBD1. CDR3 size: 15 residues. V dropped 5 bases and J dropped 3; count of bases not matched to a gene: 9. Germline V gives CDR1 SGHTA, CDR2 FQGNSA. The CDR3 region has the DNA TGTGCCAGCAGCCCGGACAGGGACCGCCTCTACGAGCAGTACTTC. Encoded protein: CASSPDRDRLYEQYF.

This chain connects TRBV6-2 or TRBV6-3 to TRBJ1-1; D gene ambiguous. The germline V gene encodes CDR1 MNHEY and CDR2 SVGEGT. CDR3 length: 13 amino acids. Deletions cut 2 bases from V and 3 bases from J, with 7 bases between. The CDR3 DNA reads TGTGCCAGCAGTTACGGCAGGCACACTGAAGCTTTCTTT. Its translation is CASSYGRHTEAFF.

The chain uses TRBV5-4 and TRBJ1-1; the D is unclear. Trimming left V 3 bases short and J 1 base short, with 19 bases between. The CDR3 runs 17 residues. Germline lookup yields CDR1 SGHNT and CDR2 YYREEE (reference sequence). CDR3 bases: TGTGCCAGCAGCTACCTACCCCCCAGGCCACAGAACACTGAAGCTTTCTTT. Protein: CASSYLPPRPQNTEAFF. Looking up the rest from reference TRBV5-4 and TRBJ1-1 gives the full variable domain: ETGVTQSPTHLIKTRGQQVTLRCSSQSGHNTVSWYQQALGQGPQFIFQYYREEENGRGNFPPRFSGLQFPNYSSELNVNALELDDSALYLCASSYLPPRPQNTEAFFGQGTRLTVV.

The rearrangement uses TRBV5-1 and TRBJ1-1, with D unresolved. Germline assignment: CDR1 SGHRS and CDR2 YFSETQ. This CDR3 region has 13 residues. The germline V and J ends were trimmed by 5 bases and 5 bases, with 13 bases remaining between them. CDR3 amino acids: CASRAGAGTEAFF. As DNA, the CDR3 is TGCGCCAGCAGGGCAGGCGCGGGGACTGAAGCTTTCTTT.

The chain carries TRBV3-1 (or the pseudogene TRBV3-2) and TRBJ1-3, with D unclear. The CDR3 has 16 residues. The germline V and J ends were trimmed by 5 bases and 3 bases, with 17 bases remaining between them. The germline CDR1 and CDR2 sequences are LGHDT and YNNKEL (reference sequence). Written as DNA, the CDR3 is TGTGCCAGCAGCAAAGGCGGGGAATCCCTTGGAAACACCATATATTTT. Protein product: CASSKGGESLGNTIYF.

In DNA form, the CDR3 reads TGTGCCAGTACCTCCGATAGCGGGGGCTCCTACAATGAGCAGTTCTTC. It specifies CASTSDSGGSYNEQFF. The V and J genes are TRBV19 and TRBJ2-1, with 9 bases aligning to TRBD2. Germline CDR1 LNHDA, CDR2 SQIVND (reference sequence). There are 16 residues in the CDR3. Trimming at V came to 7 bases and at J to 0 bases, leaving 7 bases not matched to a gene.

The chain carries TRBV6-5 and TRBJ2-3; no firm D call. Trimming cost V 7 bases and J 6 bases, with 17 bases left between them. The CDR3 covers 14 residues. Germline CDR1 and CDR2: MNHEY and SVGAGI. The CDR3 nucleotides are TGTGCCAGCACCCTAGACCCTAGTGGGGATACGCAGTATTTT. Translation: CASTLDPSGDTQYF.

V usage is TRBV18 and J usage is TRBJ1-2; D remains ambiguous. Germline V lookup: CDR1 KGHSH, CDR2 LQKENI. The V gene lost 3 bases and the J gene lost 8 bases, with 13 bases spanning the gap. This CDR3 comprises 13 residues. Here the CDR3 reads CASSPPGELGYTF. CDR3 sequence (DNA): TGTGCCAGCTCACCTCCTGGAGAACTGGGCTACACCTTC.

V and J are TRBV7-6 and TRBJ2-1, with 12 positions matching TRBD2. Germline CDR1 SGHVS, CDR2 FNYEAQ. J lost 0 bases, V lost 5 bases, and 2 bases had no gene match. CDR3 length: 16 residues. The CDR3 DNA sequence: TGTGCCAGCAGCAAGACTAGCGGGAGCTCCTACAATGAGCAGTTCTTC. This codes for CASSKTSGSSYNEQFF.

The CDR3 sequence: CAWSVRGRGLPTEAFF. CDR3 nucleotides: TGTGCCTGGAGTGTGAGGGGGCGCGGGTTGCCCACTGAAGCTTTCTTT. The V call is TRBV30, the J call TRBJ1-1, with TRBD1 identical over 7 bases. The V gene end was trimmed by 0 bases and the J gene end by 4 bases; junction bases not matched to a gene: 11. This CDR3 has 16 amino acids. Germline CDR1 reads GTSNPN; CDR2 reads SVGIG (reference sequence). The full variable domain, with the rest looked up from reference TRBV30 and TRBJ1-1, is SQTIHQWPATLVQPVGSPLSLECTVEGTSNPNLYWYRQAAGRGLQLLFYSVGIGQISSEVPQNLSASRPQDRQFILSSKKLLLSDSGFYLCAWSVRGRGLPTEAFFGQGTRLTVV.

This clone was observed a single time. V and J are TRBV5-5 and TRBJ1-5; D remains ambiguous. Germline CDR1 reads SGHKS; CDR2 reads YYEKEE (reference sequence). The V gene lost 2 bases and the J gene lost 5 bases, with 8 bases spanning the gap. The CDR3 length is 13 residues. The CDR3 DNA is TGTGCCAGCAGCTTCCTTGAGGATCAGCCCCAGCATTTT. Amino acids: CASSFLEDQPQHF.

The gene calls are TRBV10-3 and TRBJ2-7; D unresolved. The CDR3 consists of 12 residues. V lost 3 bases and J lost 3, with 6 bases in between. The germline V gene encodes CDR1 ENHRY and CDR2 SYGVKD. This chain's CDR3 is CAISDGFYEQYF. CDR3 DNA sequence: TGTGCCATCAGTGATGGCTTCTACGAGCAGTACTTC.

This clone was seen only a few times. The CDR3 spells CASSIPGQYYGGNGYTF. The CDR3 nucleotides read TGTGCCAGCAGCATACCCGGACAGTACTATGGTGGGAATGGCTACACCTTC. The rearrangement uses TRBV28 and TRBJ1-2; tentative D call: TRBD1 (6 bases). CDR1 is MDHEN, CDR2 SYDVKM, per germline. This CDR3 region has 17 residues. Trimming stripped 6 bases from V and 6 bases from J, with 26 bases between.